The subject of this entry is one T cell receptor (beta chain). This table comes from immunoSEQ multiplex PCR, and its TCRdb copy is limited to in-frame clones, with some not included. The table has a few hundred thousand clones, more than 70% seen once; the top ten hold around 6.6%. J lost 9 bases, V lost 3 bases, and 14 bases had no gene match. Per germline, CDR1 DFQATT and CDR2 SNEGSKA (reference sequence). The length of the CDR3 is 14 residues. The source of the sample is a study of blood T cell repertoires in COVID-19. This TCR came from a young man who had recovered from COVID-19. The sequencing input was peripheral blood. This sequence joins TRBV20-1 and TRBJ2-7, with TRBD2 matching 7 bases. CDR3 residues: CSASAATSSLGQYF. CDR3 coding DNA: TGCAGTGCTAGTGCCGCGACTAGCTCCTTAGGGCAGTACTTC.